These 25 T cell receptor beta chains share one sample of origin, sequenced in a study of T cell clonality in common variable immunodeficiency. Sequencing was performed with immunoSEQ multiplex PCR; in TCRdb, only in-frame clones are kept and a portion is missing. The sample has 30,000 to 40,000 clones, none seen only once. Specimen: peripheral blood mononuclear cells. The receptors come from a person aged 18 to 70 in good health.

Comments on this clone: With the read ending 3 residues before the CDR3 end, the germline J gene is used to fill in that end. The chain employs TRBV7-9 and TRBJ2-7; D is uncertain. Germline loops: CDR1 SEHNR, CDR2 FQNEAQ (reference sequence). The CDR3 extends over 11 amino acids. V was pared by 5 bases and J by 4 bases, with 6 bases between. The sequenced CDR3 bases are TGTGCCAGCAGCCAGGAGTACGAG. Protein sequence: CASSQEYE. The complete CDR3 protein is CASSQEYEQYF. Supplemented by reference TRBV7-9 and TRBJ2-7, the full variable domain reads DTGVSQNPRHKITKRGQNVTFRCDPISEHNRLYWYRQTLGQGPEFLTYFQNEAQLEKSRLLSDRFSAERPKGSFSTLEIQRTEQGDSAMYLCASSQEYEQYFGPGTRLTVT.

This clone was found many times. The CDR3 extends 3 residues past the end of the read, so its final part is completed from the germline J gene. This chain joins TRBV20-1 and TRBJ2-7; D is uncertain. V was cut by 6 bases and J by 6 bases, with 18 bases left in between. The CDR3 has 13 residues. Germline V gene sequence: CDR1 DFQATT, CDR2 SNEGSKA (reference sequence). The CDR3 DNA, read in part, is TGCAGTGCCAATCCGACTGGTCCGGGCGAG. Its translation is CSANPTGPGE. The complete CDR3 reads CSANPTGPGEQYF.

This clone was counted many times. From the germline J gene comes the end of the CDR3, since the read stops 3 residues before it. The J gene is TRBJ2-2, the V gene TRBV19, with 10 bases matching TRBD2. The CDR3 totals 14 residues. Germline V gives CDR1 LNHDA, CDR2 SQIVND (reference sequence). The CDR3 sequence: CASSIQREGIKLFF. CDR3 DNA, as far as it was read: TGTGCCAGTAGTATTCAGCGGGAGGGCATTAAG.

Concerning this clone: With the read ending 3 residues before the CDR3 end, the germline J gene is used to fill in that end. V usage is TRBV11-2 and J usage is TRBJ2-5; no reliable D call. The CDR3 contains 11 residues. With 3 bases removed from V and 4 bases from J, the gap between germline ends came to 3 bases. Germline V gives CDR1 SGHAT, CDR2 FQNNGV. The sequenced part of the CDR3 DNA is TGTGCCAGCAGCTTCGGAGAGACC. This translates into CASSFGET. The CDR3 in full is CASSFGETQYF.

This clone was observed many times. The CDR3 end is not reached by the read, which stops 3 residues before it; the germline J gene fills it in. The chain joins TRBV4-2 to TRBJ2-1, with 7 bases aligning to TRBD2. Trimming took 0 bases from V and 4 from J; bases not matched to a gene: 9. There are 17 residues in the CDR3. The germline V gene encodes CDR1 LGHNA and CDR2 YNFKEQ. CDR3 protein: CASSQDGFSGWYNEQFF. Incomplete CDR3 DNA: TGTGCCAGCAGCCAAGATGGGTTTAGCGGGTGGTACAATGAG.

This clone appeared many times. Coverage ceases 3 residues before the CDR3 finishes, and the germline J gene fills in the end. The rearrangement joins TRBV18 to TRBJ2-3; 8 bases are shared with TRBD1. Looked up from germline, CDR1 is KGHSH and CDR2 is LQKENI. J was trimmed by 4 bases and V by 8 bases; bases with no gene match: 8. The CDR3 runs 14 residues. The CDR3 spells CASITGGRSDTQYF. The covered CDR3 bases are TGTGCCAGCATCACAGGGGGGCGGTCAGATACG.

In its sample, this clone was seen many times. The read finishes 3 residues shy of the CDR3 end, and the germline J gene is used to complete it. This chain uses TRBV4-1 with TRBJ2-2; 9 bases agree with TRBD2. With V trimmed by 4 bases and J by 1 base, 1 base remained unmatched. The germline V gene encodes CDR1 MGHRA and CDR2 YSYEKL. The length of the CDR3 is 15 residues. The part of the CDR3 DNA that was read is TGCGCCAGCAGCCGGCGGGAGGGGAACACCGGGGAG. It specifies CASSRREGNTGE. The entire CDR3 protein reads CASSRREGNTGELFF.

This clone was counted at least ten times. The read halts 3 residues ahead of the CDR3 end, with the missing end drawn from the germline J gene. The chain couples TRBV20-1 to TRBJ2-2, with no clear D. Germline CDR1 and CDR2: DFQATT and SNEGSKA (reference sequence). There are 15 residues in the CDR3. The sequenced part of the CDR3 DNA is TGCAGTGCTAGAGAGGGTGGCTTTACTAATGAAAAG. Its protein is CSAREGGFTNEK. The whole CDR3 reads CSAREGGFTNEKLFF.

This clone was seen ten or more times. CDR3: CSVARTSGIGEQFF. The sequenced CDR3 bases are TGCAGCGTCGCCCGGACTAGCGGGATAGGTGAG. The V gene is TRBV29-1, the J gene TRBJ2-1; 12 bases match TRBD2. From the germline J gene comes the end of the CDR3, since the read stops 3 residues before it. The CDR3 loop spans 14 amino acids. J lost 9 bases, V lost 6 bases, and 9 bases had no gene match. Germline assignment: CDR1 SQVTM and CDR2 ANQGSEA.

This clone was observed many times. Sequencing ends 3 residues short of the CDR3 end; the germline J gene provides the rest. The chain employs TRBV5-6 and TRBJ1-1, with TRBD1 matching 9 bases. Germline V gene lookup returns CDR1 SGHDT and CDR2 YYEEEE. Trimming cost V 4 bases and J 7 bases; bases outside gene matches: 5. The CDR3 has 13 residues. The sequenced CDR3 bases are TGTGCCAGCAGCCGGGACAGGGTTGGTGAA. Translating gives CASSRDRVGE. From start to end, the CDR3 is CASSRDRVGEAFF.

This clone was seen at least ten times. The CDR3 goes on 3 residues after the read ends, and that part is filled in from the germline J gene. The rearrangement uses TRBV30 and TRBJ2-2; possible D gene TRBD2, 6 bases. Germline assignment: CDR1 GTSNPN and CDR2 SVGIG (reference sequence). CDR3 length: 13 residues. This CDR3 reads CARVGGGTGELFF. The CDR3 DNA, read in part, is TGTGCTCGAGTCGGGGGAGGCACCGGGGAG. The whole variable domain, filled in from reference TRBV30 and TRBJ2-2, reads SQTIHQWPATLVQPVGSPLSLECTVEGTSNPNLYWYRQAAGRGLQLLFYSVGIGQISSEVPQNLSASRPQDRQFILSSKKLLLSDSGFYLCARVGGGTGELFFGEGSRLTVL.

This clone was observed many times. CDR3 protein: CASSLVPGQGGLYEQYF. The CDR3 DNA, read in part, is TGTGCCAGCAGCTTAGTCCCTGGACAGGGAGGATTGTACGAG. This chain uses TRBV7-8 with TRBJ2-7; 8 nucleotides line up with TRBD1. The read finishes 3 residues shy of the CDR3 end, and the germline J gene is used to complete it. The CDR3 spans 17 residues. The trim removed 1 base at V and 4 bases at J, leaving 12 bases unmatched. Germline lookup yields CDR1 SGHVS and CDR2 FQNEAQ.

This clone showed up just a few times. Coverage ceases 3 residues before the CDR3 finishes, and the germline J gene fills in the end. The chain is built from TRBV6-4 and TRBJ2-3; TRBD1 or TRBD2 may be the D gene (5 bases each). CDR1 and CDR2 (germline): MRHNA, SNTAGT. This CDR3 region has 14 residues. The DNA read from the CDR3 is TGTGCCAGCAGTCCTACAGGAGAGGGTCAGCCG. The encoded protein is CASSPTGEGQP. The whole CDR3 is CASSPTGEGQPQYF.

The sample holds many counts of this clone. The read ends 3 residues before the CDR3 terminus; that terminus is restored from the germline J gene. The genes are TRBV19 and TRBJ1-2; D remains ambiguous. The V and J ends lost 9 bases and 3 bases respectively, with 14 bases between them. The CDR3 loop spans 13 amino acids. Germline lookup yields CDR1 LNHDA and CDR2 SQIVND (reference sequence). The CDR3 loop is CASSPGPDYGYTF. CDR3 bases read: TGTGCCAGCAGTCCAGGTCCGGACTATGGC.

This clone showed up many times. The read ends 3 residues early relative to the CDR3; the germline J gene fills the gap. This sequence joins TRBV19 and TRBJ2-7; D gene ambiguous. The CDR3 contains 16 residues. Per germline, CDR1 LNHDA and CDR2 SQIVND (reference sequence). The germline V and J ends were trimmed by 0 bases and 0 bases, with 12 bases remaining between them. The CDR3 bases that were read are TGTGCCAGTAGTATAGACTTCAGAGGTTTCTCCTACGAG. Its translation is CASSIDFRGFSYE. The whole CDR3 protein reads CASSIDFRGFSYEQYF.

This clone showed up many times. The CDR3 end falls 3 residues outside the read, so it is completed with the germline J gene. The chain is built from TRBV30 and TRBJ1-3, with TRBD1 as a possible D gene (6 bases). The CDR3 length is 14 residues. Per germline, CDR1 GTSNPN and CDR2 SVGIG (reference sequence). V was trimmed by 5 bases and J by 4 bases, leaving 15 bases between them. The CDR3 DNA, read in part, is TGTGCCTGGGGCGAGGACAGAGTCGGAAACACC. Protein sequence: CAWGEDRVGNT. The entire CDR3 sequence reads CAWGEDRVGNTIYF.

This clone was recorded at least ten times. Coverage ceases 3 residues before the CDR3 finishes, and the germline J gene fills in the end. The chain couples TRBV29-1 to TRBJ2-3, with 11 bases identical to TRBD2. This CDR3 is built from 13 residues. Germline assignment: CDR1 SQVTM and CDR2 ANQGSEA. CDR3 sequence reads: CSVDTSGRKTQYF. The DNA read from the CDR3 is TGCAGCGTCGATACTAGCGGGAGAAAGACG.

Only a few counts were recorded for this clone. The part of the CDR3 DNA that was read is TGTGCCAGCTCAACGTACAGGGGATCCCAAGAGACC. Residues: CASSTYRGSQET. In full, the CDR3 reads CASSTYRGSQETQYF. V gene TRBV18 combines with J gene TRBJ2-5; the match to TRBD1 covers 7 bases. From the germline J gene comes the end of the CDR3, since the read stops 3 residues before it. Germline loops: CDR1 KGHSH, CDR2 LQKENI. The CDR3 length is 15 residues. With 5 bases clipped from V and 1 base from J, the junction kept 7 bases outside the gene matches.

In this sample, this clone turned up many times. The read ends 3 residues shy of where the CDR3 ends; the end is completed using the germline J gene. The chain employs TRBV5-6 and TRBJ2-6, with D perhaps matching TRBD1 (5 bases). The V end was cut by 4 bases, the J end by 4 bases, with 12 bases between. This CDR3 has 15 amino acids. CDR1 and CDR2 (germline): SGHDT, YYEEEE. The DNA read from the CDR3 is TGTGCCAGCAGCAATGGGGCCATCGGGGCCAACGTC. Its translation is CASSNGAIGANV. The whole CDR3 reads CASSNGAIGANVLTF.

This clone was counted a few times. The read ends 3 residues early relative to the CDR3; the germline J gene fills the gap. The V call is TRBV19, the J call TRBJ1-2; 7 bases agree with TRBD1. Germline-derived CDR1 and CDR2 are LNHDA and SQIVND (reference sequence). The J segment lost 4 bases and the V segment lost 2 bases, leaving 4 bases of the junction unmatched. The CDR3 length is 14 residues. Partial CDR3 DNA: TGTGCCAGTAGTATAACAGGGGCCTTCTATGGC. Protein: CASSITGAFYG. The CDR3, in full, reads CASSITGAFYGYTF.

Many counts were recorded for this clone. The CDR3: CASSPRELVSYEQYF. Incomplete CDR3 DNA: TGTGCCAGCTCACCAAGGGAACTAGTCTCCTACGAG. The rearrangement links TRBV18 to TRBJ2-7; a weak D match, TRBD2 (5 bases). Sequencing ends 3 residues short of the CDR3 end; the germline J gene provides the rest. The CDR3 has 15 residues. Germline-derived CDR1 and CDR2 are KGHSH and LQKENI. V gave up 2 bases and J gave up 0 bases, with 11 bases separating them.

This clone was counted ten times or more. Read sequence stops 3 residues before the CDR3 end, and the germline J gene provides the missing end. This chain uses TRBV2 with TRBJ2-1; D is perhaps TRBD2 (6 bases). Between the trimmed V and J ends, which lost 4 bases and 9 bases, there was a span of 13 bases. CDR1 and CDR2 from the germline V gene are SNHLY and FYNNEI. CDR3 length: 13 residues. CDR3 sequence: CASSAGVRGEQFF. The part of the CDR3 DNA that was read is TGTGCCAGCAGTGCGGGGGTTCGTGGTGAG.

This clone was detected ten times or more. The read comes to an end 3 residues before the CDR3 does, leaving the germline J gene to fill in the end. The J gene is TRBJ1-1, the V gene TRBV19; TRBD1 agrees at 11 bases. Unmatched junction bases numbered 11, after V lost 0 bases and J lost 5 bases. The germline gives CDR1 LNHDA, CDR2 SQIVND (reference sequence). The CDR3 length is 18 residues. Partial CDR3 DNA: TGTGCCAGTAGTATAGACAGGACAGGGGGCTTCGGTAGGACTGAA. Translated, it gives CASSIDRTGGFGRTE. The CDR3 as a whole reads CASSIDRTGGFGRTEAFF.

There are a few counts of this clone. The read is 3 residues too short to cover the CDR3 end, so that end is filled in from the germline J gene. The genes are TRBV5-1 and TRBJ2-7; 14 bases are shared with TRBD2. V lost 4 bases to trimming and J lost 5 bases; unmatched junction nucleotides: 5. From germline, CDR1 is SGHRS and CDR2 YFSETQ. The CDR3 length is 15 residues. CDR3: CASSLGTSGSNEQYF. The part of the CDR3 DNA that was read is TGCGCCAGCAGCCTAGGGACTAGCGGGAGTAACGAG.

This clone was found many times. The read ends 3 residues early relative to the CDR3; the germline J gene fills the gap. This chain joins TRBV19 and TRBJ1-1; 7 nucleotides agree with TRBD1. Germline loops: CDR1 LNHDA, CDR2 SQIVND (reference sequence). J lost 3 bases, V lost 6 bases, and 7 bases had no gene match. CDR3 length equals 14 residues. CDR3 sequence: CASRETGRDTEAFF. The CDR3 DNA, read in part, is TGTGCCAGTAGAGAGACAGGGAGGGACACTGAA.